Listed below are T cell receptor beta chains from one sample, sequenced in a study of blood T cell repertoires in COVID-19. This table comes from immunoSEQ multiplex PCR, and its TCRdb copy is limited to in-frame clones, with some not included. The sample consists of about 310,000 clones, around nine tenths of them appearing once. The sequenced sample was peripheral blood. These receptor sequences come from a man in his 70s with acute or convalescent COVID-19. The CDR3 runs from the conserved cysteine through the conserved F or W. The order of the fields is D gene, clone size, V gene, J gene, CDR3 protein, CDR3 DNA. D genes are given only for firm matches. Clone sizes are given selectively: once, few, many, or a class where the clone is expanded.

D gene: TRBD1; clone size: .; V gene: TRBV19; J gene: TRBJ2-3; CDR3 protein: CASSLSRGRNTQYF; CDR3 DNA: TGTGCCAGTAGTTTATCCAGGGGGCGGAATACGCAGTATTTT
D gene: .; clone size: .; V gene: TRBV30; J gene: TRBJ1-4; CDR3 protein: CAWSVRGVEKLFF; CDR3 DNA: TGTGCCTGGAGTGTTCGCGGTGTAGAAAAACTGTTTTTT
D gene: .; clone size: .; V gene: TRBV4-2; J gene: TRBJ1-1; CDR3 protein: CASSQGSQAGTEAFF; CDR3 DNA: TGTGCCAGCAGCCAAGGTTCGCAGGCGGGAACTGAAGCTTTCTTT
D gene: TRBD1; clone size: once; V gene: TRBV6-5; J gene: TRBJ2-7; CDR3 protein: CASSYSASGGSYEQYF; CDR3 DNA: TGTGCCAGCAGTTACTCGGCGTCAGGGGGAAGCTACGAGCAGTACTTC
D gene: TRBD1; clone size: .; V gene: TRBV10-3; J gene: TRBJ1-2; CDR3 protein: CAISALDRGSNGYTF; CDR3 DNA: TGTGCCATCAGTGCCTTAGACAGGGGGAGTAACGGCTACACCTTC
D gene: .; clone size: few; V gene: TRBV5-4; J gene: TRBJ1-6; CDR3 protein: CASSRDGQLSNSPLHF; CDR3 DNA: TGTGCCAGCAGCCGAGACGGACAGTTGAGTAATTCACCCCTCCACTTT
D gene: .; clone size: .; V gene: TRBV2; J gene: TRBJ1-1; CDR3 protein: CAGNGGPYNTEAFF; CDR3 DNA: TGTGCCGGCAACGGGGGGCCCTATAACACTGAAGCTTTCTTT
D gene: .; clone size: .; V gene: TRBV3-1/TRBV3-2; J gene: TRBJ1-6; CDR3 protein: CASSQAWGGESPLHF; CDR3 DNA: TGTGCCAGCAGCCAAGCTTGGGGGGGCGAGTCACCCCTCCACTTT
D gene: TRBD1; clone size: .; V gene: TRBV6-6; J gene: TRBJ1-1; CDR3 protein: CASSHDRGRGTEAFF; CDR3 DNA: TGTGCCAGCAGCCACGACAGGGGGCGAGGCACTGAAGCTTTCTTT
D gene: .; clone size: once; V gene: TRBV5-1; J gene: TRBJ2-7; CDR3 protein: CASSLSGVRQADYEQYF; CDR3 DNA: TGCGCCAGCAGCTTATCGGGTGTTAGACAGGCCGACTACGAGCAGTACTTC